This T cell receptor (beta chain) is drawn from a study of cytomegalovirus exposure and HLA in healthy donors. Whole-study findings and limits: Prior analysis indicated that the majority of TCR beta V segments exhibited productivity approximately 87% or approximately 30% of the time.

Researchers ran the PCR with 60 Vbeta and 13 Jbeta primers. Using immunoSEQ multiplex PCR, the repertoire was profiled, and TCRdb retains in-frame clones only, with some absent. The repertoire consists of around 130,000 clones, with just over 70% occurring once and the leading ten covering over 2%. The CDR3 sequence is 15 residues long. The germline V gene has CDR1 MNHEY and CDR2 SMNVEV (reference sequence). Unmatched junction bases numbered 10, after V lost 6 bases and J lost 7 bases. Comment on this clone: Its antigen is not identified.

This clonotype originated in a woman in her sixties or seventies in good health and CMV-seropositive. Material for sequencing was PBMCs. V gene TRBV27 combines with J gene TRBJ2-1; 9 bases map to TRBD2. The CDR3 spells CASRPGQRGANEQFF. The DNA of the CDR3 is TGTGCCAGCAGACCCGGGCAGCGGGGGGCGAATGAGCAGTTCTTC.